A single T cell receptor (beta chain) is shown here with its context. Authors' analysis steps: Amplified reference gene primers provided the basis for estimating nucleated cell counts. TCRdb keeps only in-frame clones here, not all; method: immunoSEQ multiplex PCR. That table supplies the V and J calls and clone size; D and trimming were determined from the DNA. The table lists more than 200,000 clones, roughly 82% of them singletons. The entry originates in a study of blood T cell repertoires in COVID-19. Turning to the study itself: Italy, Spain and the United States were the sources of the convalescent and acute COVID-19 samples. T cells, B-cell-depleted T cells, or PBMCs supplied cDNA or gDNA.

This TCR derives from a woman older than 75 with active or convalescent COVID-19. Source material: peripheral blood.

CDR3 loop: CASKVSTSGNRGEQFF. CDR3 coding DNA: TGTGCCAGCAAAGTGTCGACTAGCGGGAATCGCGGTGAGCAGTTCTTC. V usage is TRBV27 and J usage is TRBJ2-1, with TRBD2 matching 11 bases. Unmatched junction bases numbered 14, after V lost 7 bases and J lost 9 bases. Germline CDR1 reads MNHEY; CDR2 reads SMNVEV (reference sequence). CDR3 length: 16 residues.